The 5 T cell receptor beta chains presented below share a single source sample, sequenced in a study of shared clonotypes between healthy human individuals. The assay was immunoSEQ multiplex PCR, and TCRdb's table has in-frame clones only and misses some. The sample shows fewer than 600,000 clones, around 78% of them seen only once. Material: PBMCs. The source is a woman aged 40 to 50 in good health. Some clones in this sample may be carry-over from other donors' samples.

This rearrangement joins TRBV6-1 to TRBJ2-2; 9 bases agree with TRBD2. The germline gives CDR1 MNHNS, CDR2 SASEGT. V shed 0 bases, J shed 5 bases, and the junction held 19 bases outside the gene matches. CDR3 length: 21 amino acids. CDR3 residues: CASSEALRGTSGPVRTGELFF. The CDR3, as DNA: TGTGCCAGCAGTGAAGCGCTTCGTGGAACTAGCGGGCCGGTTAGGACCGGGGAGCTGTTTTTT.

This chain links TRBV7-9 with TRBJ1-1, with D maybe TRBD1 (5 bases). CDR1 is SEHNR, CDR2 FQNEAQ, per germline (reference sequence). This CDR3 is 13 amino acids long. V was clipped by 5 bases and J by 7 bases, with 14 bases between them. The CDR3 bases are TGTGCCAGCAGCCCGACAGCAAAACATGAAGCTTTCTTT. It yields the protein CASSPTAKHEAFF.

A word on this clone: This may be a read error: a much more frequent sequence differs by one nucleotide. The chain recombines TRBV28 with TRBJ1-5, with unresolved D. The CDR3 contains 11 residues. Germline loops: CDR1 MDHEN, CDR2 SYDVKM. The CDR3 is CASGFNQPQHF. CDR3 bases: TGTGCCAGCGGTTTTAATCAGCCCCAGCATTTT.

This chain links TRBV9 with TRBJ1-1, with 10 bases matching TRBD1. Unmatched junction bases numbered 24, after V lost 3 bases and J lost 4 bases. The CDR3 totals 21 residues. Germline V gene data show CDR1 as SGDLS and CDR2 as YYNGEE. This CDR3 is CASSEAPGGQGILRPSTEAFF. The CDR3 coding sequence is TGTGCCAGCAGCGAAGCGCCCGGGGGACAGGGGATCCTCCGGCCGAGCACTGAAGCTTTCTTT.

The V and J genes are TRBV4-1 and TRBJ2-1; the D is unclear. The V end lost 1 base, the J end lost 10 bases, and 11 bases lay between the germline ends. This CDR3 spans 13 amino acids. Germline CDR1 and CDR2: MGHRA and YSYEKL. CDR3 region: CASSQGYYGEQFF. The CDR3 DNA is TGCGCCAGCAGCCAAGGATATTACGGAGAGCAGTTCTTC.